This T cell receptor (beta chain) is drawn from a study of T cell repertoires in cytomegalovirus infection. Study context: Matching HLA type and CMV infection were both indicated by public TCR beta signatures. General study results and limits: CMV carriers having the relevant HLA were flagged by cumulative public TCR beta family frequency. HLA-C-restricted CMV clonotypes gave the most frequent clonotype in two of eight donors.

About this clonotype itself: Its target is unknown.

TCRdb recomputed calls from the reads with MiXCR, one row per CDR3 protein. The data show about 490,000 distinct CDR3 sequences, about 15% seen once. The sequence came from a human donor in good health (CMV status not recorded). Some clones in this sample may be carry-over from other donors' samples. Specimen: CD8+ T cells from PBMCs.

In nucleotides, the CDR3 is TGTGCCAGCAGTTTAAATCCGGCCACCTTCTATGGCTACACCTTC. Protein: CASSLNPATFYGYTF. This chain connects TRBV12-3 or TRBV12-4 to TRBJ1-2; D is unclear. The CDR3 is 15 residues long. Between the trimmed V and J ends, which lost 2 bases and 4 bases, there was a span of 14 bases.